The 10 T cell receptor beta chains presented below share a single source sample, sequenced in a study of blood T cell repertoires in COVID-19 (dated by TCRdb to the early 2020s). Library preparation was by the immunoSEQ multiplex PCR assay. The table was pulled from immuneACCESS by TCRdb, which kept in-frame rearrangements only. Such tables lose some clones; where checked, under half of the loss comes from unresolved V genes, and the rest has no known cause. For this sample there are about 240,000 clones; about 84% appear just once. In total, the top ten clones hold over 9% of the sample. The sequencing input was peripheral blood. The receptors come from a man aged 80 or over with acute or convalescent COVID-19.

This chain connects TRBV18 to TRBJ2-7; D is undetermined. Trimming took off 3 bases at V and 3 bases at J, with 3 bases between the two ends. The germline V gene has CDR1 KGHSH and CDR2 LQKENI. This CDR3 has 11 residues. The DNA for the CDR3 is TGTGCCAGCTCACCTAACTACGAGCAGTACTTC. Its protein is CASSPNYEQYF.

The J gene is TRBJ2-7, the V gene TRBV4-1; TRBD2 matches at 9 bases. This CDR3 is built from 16 residues. With 0 bases clipped from V and 5 bases from J, the junction kept 8 bases outside the gene matches. Germline assignment: CDR1 MGHRA and CDR2 YSYEKL. The CDR3 DNA reads as TGCGCCAGCAGCCAAGATCCAAGCGGGAGGAGCCACGAGCAGTACTTC. This translates into CASSQDPSGRSHEQYF.

This clone was detected only once. V is TRBV5-1 and J is TRBJ2-1; TRBD2 agrees at 9 bases. The junction had 4 bases not matched to a gene; V was cut back by 5 bases and J by 4 bases. The CDR3 contains 14 residues. CDR1 and CDR2 (germline): SGHRS, YFSETQ. The CDR3 sequence: CASSSSGTYNEQFF. The CDR3 DNA follows: TGCGCCAGCAGTTCTAGCGGGACGTACAATGAGCAGTTCTTC.

In its sample, this clone was seen once. This chain joins TRBV18 and TRBJ1-1; D perhaps matches TRBD1 (6 bases). Germline V gives CDR1 KGHSH, CDR2 LQKENI. V was trimmed by 6 bases and J by 4 bases, leaving 15 bases between them. There are 14 residues in the CDR3. The CDR3 sequence is CASSRDRWGTEAFF. The CDR3 region has the DNA TGTGCCAGCTCCCGAGACAGGTGGGGCACTGAAGCTTTCTTT.

This rearrangement joins TRBV20-1 to TRBJ2-2, with 12 nucleotides matching TRBD1. This CDR3 spans 16 amino acids. Germline V CDR1 and CDR2: DFQATT, SNEGSKA (reference sequence). Unmatched junction bases numbered 10, after V lost 3 bases and J lost 8 bases. The CDR3 protein is CSASPGGQGASGELFF. The CDR3 DNA follows: TGCAGTGCTAGTCCGGGGGGACAGGGGGCCTCAGGGGAGCTGTTTTTT.

V gene TRBV5-5 combines with J gene TRBJ1-3; unclear D gene. V lost 0 bases and J 3 bases, leaving 13 bases between the germline ends. The CDR3 is 16 amino acids. Germline loops: CDR1 SGHKS, CDR2 YYEKEE (reference sequence). CDR3 region: CASSLGGPGIGNTIYF. The CDR3 coding sequence is TGTGCCAGCAGCTTGGGAGGGCCCGGTATTGGAAACACCATATATTTT.

The table lists this clone with a count of one. This chain uses TRBV7-2 with TRBJ2-5, with D possibly being TRBD2 (5 bases). Trimming stripped 1 base from V and 5 bases from J, with 8 bases between. Germline V gene lookup returns CDR1 SGHTA and CDR2 FQGNSA. The CDR3 is 13 amino acids. CDR3 loop: CASSLGTGETQYF. The CDR3, as DNA: TGTGCCAGCAGCTTAGGTACGGGGGAGACCCAGTACTTC.

On this clone: Other DNA sequences in this specimen translate into the identical CDR3. V gene TRBV19 combines with J gene TRBJ1-2; no firm D call. This CDR3 comprises 13 residues. V lost 3 bases and J lost 4, with 9 bases in between. From germline, CDR1 is LNHDA and CDR2 SQIVND (reference sequence). The CDR3 coding sequence is TGTGCCAGTAGTATGGGAGGGAGCTATGGCTACACCTTC. Encoded protein: CASSMGGSYGYTF.

DNA for the CDR3: TGCGCCAGTCGTCTTGGAGGGATGAACTATGGCTACACCTTC. Its translation: CASRLGGMNYGYTF. The chain carries TRBV5-1 and TRBJ1-2; D ambiguous. This CDR3 comprises 14 residues. Trimming stripped 8 bases from V and 2 bases from J, with 16 bases between. Germline CDR1 and CDR2: SGHRS and YFSETQ. Together with reference TRBV5-1 and TRBJ1-2, the CDR3 gives the full variable domain: KAGVTQTPRYLIKTRGQQVTLSCSPISGHRSVSWYQQTPGQGLQFLFEYFSETQRNKGNFPGRFSGRQFSNSRSEMNVSTLELGDSALYLCASRLGGMNYGYTFGSGTRLTVV.

The chain employs TRBV6-4 and TRBJ2-1, with 11 nucleotides matching TRBD2. CDR1 and CDR2 (germline): MRHNA, SNTAGT. The CDR3 is 16 amino acids. V shed 8 bases and J 8 bases; nucleotides not matched to a gene: 14. CDR3 sequence: CASGPGLAVTVDEQFF. CDR3 sequence (DNA): TGTGCCAGCGGGCCGGGACTAGCGGTCACGGTGGATGAGCAGTTCTTC.